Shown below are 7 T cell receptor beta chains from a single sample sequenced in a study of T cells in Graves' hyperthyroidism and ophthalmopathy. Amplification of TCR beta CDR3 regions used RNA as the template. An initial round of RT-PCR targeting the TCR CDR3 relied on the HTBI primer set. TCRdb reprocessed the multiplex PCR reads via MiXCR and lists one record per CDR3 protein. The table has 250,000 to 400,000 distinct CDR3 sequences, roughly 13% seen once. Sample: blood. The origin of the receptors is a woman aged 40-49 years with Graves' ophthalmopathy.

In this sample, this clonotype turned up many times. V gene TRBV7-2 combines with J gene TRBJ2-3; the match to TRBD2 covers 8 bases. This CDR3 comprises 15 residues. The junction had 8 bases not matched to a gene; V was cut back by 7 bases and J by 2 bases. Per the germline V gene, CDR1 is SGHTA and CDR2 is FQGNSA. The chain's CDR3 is CASKASGGFTDTQYF. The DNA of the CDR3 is TGTGCCAGCAAGGCGAGCGGGGGTTTCACAGATACGCAGTATTTT.

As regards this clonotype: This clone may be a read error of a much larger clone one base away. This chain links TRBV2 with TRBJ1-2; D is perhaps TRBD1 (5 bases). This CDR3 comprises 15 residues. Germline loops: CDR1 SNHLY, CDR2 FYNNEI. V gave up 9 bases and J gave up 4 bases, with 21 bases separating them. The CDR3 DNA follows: TGTGCCAGTCCTACGGGGGAGTGGGGGAGCTATGGCTACACCTTC. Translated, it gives CASPTGEWGSYGYTF.

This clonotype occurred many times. CDR3 protein: CSAREPSTDTQYF. The CDR3, as DNA: TGCAGTGCTAGAGAGCCCAGCACAGATACGCAGTATTTT. The V gene is TRBV20-1, the J gene TRBJ2-3; D remains unclear. CDR1 and CDR2 (germline): DFQATT, SNEGSKA (reference sequence). The CDR3 has 13 residues. V lost 0 bases and J 0 bases, leaving 4 bases between the germline ends.

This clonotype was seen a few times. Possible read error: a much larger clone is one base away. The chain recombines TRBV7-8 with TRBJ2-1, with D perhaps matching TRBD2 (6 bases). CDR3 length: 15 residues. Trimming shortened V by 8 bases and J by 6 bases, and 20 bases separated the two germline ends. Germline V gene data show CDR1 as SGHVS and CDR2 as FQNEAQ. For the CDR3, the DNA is TGTGCCAGCGGTCGCGCTGCGGGATCGGGCAATGAGCAGTTCTTC. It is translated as CASGRAAGSGNEQFF.

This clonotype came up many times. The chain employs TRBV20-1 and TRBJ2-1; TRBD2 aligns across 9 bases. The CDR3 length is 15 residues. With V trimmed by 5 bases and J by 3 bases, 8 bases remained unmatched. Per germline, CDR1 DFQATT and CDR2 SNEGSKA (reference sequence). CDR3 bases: TGCAGTGCTGCAAGACTAGCGGAGGTCTACAATGAGCAGTTCTTC. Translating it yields CSAARLAEVYNEQFF.

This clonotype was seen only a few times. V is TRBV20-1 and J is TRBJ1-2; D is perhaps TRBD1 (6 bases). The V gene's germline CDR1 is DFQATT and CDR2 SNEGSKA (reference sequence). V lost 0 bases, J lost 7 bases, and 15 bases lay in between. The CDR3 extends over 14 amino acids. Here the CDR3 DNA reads TGCAGTGCTAGAGACCTACAGGGCTCGGGTGGCTACACCTTC. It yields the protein CSARDLQGSGGYTF.

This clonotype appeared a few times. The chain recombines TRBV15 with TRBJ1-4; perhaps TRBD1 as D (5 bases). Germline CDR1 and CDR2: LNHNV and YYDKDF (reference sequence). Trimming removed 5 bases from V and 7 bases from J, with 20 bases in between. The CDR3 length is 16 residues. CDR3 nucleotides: TGTGCCACCAGCCGTTCAGCCGGGGCCGCGAGTGAAAAACTGTTTTTT. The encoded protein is CATSRSAGAASEKLFF.